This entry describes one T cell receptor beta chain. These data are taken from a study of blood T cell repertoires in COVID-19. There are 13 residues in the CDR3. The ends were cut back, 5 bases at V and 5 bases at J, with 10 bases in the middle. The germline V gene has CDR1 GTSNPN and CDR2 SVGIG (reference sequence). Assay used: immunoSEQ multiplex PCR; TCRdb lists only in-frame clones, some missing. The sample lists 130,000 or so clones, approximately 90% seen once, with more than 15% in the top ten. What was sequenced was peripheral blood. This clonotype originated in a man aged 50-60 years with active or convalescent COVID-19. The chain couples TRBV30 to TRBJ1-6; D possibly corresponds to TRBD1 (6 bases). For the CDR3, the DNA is TGTGCCTGGCAGGGGTGGGATAATTCACCCCTCCACTTT. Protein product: CAWQGWDNSPLHF.